The rows below give T cell receptor beta chains drawn from one sample of a study of cytomegalovirus exposure and HLA in healthy donors. Here immunoSEQ multiplex PCR was the method, and the copy in TCRdb shows in-frame clones only, minus some. The sample has more than 150,000 clones; 84% are singletons. Sequenced sample: PBMCs. The receptor source for this set is a boy aged 2 to 10 in good health and CMV-seronegative. Each CDR3 is given with its conserved first and last residue. D genes are given only for firm matches. Size tells how often a clone was seen (once, few, many) or the class of an expanded clone, and some rows leave it out.

V gene,clone size,J gene,D gene,CDR3 DNA,CDR3 protein
TRBV18,once,TRBJ2-7,-,TGTGCCAGCTCACCACTAGCAGGGGCCTTTTCAGGGGAGCAGTACTTC,CASSPLAGAFSGEQYF
TRBV7-2,-,TRBJ2-6,-,TGTGCCAGCAGCCCCTGGAGATCTGGGGCCAACGTCCTGACTTTC,CASSPWRSGANVLTF
TRBV12-1,-,TRBJ2-7,-,TGTGCCAGCAGCTTTGCGCGGGATTGTTCAGGGGGCGACGAGCAGTACTTC,CASSFARDCSGGDEQYF
TRBV7-9,-,TRBJ2-2,-,TGTGCCAGCAGCCCGGTTGAGGGATGGGAGCTGTTTTTT,CASSPVEGWELFF
TRBV2,-,TRBJ2-3,TRBD2,TGTGCCAGCAGTGTACTAGCGGGAGCCTCAGATACGCAGTATTTT,CASSVLAGASDTQYF
TRBV29-1,-,TRBJ1-5,TRBD1,TGCAGCGTTGAACTACAGGGGATAGAGCCCCAGCATTTT,CSVELQGIEPQHF
TRBV27,-,TRBJ2-6,-,TGTGCCAGCAGTTTTGGGGGGTCTGGGGCCAACGTCCTGACTTTC,CASSFGGSGANVLTF
TRBV7-9,few,TRBJ1-1,-,TGTGCCAGCAGGTTCGGACAGGAAGCTTTCTTT,CASRFGQEAFF
TRBV6-6,-,TRBJ2-7,TRBD1,TGTGCCAGCAGAACGACAGGGGGCGGCTACGAGCAGTACTTC,CASRTTGGGYEQYF
TRBV19,-,TRBJ2-4,TRBD2,TGTGCCAGCGAGGCCACTAGCGGGAGAGTTGGGGACATTCAGTACTTC,CASEATSGRVGDIQYF
TRBV7-9,-,TRBJ2-3,TRBD2,TGTGCCAGCAGCACCAGCGGGACTCCAGATACGCAGTATTTT,CASSTSGTPDTQYF
TRBV10-1,-,TRBJ2-7,TRBD1,TGCGCCAGCAGTGAGCCGACAGGGTCCTCCTACGAGCAGTACTTC,CASSEPTGSSYEQYF
TRBV25-1,-,TRBJ2-3,TRBD2,TGTGCCAGCAGTGAATATTTCACAGGGACTAGAGCAGATACGCAGTATTTT,CASSEYFTGTRADTQYF
TRBV27,-,TRBJ1-2,-,TGTGCCAGCAGTTCCCATTCGGGGTTTAACTATGGCTACACCTTC,CASSSHSGFNYGYTF
TRBV2,-,TRBJ2-7,TRBD2,TGTGCCAGCAGTGTGACTAGCGGGAGGGCGGGTGTTTACGAGCAGTACTTC,CASSVTSGRAGVYEQYF
TRBV5-1,-,TRBJ2-2,-,TGCGCCAGCAGCTCTCAGACCGGGGAGCTGTTTTTT,CASSSQTGELFF
TRBV28,-,TRBJ2-1,TRBD1,TGTGCCAGCAGTATACAGGGGGCGCGAAGGAATGAGCAGTTCTTC,CASSIQGARRNEQFF
TRBV4-1,once,TRBJ2-3,-,TGCGCCAGCAGCCATGGAGGCACAGATACGCAGTATTTT,CASSHGGTDTQYF
TRBV27,-,TRBJ2-6,-,TGTGCCAGCAGCCATTTATCGGGGGCTGGGGCCAACGTCCTGACTTTC,CASSHLSGAGANVLTF
TRBV13,-,TRBJ2-7,TRBD1,TGTGCCAGCAGCTTCCGGCAGGGGGCCGACGAGCAGTACTTC,CASSFRQGADEQYF
TRBV19,-,TRBJ1-4,TRBD1,TGTGCCAGTTTAGCGGACAGGGGCCTCGGAAAACTGTTTTTT,CASLADRGLGKLFF
TRBV19,-,TRBJ1-4,-,TGTGCCAGTAGTACCCGACAGGTTAATGAAAAACTGTTTTTT,CASSTRQVNEKLFF
TRBV29-1,-,TRBJ1-2,-,TGCAGCGTTGAACGTTCCGGTCCGGACTATGGCTACACCTTC,CSVERSGPDYGYTF